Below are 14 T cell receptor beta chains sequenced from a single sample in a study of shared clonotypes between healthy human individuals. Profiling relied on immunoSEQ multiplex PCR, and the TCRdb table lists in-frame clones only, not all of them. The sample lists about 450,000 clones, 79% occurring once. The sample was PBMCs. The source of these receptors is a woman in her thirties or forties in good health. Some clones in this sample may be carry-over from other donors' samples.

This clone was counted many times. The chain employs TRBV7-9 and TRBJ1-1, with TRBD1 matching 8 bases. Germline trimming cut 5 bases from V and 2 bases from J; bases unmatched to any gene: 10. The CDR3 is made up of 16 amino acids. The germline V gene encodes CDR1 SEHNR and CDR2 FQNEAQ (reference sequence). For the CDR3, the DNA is TGTGCCAGCAGCCATGGACAGGGAATAAGAAACACTGAAGCTTTCTTT. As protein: CASSHGQGIRNTEAFF.

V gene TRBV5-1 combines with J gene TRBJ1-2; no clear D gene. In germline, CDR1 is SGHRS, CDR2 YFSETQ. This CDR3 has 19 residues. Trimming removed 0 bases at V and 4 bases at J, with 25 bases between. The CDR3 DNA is TGCGCCAGCAGCTTGGCCGCCGGGGTTGGGCCTTTTTCCTTCTATGGCTACACCTTC. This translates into CASSLAAGVGPFSFYGYTF.

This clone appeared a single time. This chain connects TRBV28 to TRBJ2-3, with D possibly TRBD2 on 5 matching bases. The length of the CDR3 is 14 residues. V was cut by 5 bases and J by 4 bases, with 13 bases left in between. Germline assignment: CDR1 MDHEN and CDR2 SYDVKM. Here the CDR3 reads CASSAILGADTQYF. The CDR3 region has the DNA TGTGCCAGCAGTGCCATACTAGGCGCAGATACGCAGTATTTT.

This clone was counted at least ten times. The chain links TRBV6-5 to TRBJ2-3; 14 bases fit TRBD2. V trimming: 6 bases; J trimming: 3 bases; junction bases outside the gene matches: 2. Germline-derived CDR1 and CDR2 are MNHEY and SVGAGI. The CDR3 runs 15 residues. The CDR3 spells CASRWTSGRTDTQYF. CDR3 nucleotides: TGTGCCAGCAGGTGGACTAGCGGGAGGACAGATACGCAGTATTTT.

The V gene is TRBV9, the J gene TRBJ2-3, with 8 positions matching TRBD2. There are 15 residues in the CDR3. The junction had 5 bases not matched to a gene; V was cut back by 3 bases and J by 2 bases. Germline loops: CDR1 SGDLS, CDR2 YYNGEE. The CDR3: CASSGPAGVTDTQYF. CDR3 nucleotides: TGTGCCAGCAGCGGGCCAGCGGGAGTCACAGATACGCAGTATTTT.

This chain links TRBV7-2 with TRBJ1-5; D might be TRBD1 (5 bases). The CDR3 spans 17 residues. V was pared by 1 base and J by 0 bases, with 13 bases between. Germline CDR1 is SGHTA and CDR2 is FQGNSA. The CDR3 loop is CASSLGQQGGSNQPQHF. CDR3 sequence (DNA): TGTGCCAGCAGCTTAGGACAGCAGGGCGGTAGCAATCAGCCCCAGCATTTT.

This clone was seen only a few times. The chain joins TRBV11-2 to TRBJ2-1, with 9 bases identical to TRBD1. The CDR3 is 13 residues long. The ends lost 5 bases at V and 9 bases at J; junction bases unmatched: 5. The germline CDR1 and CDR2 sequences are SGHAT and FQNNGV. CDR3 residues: CASSITGGGEQFF. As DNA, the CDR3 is TGTGCCAGCAGCATCACAGGGGGCGGTGAGCAGTTCTTC.

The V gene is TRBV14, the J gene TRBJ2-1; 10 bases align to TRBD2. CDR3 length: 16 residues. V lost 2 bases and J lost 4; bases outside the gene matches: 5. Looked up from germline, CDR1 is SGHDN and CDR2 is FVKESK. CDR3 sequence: CASSQLAGVIYNEQFF. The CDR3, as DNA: TGTGCCAGCAGCCAACTAGCGGGAGTGATTTACAATGAGCAGTTCTTC. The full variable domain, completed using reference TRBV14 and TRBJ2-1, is EAGVTQFPSHSVIEKGQTVTLRCDPISGHDNLYWYRRVMGKEIKFLLHFVKESKQDESGMPNNRFLAERTGGTYSTLKVQPAELEDSGVYFCASSQLAGVIYNEQFFGPGTRLTVL.

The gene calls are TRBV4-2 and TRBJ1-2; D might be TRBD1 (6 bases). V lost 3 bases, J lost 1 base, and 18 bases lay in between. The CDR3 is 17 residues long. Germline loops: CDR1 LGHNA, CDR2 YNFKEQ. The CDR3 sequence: CASSHQGTNILNYGYTF. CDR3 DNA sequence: TGTGCCAGCAGCCACCAAGGGACAAACATTCTTAACTATGGCTACACCTTC.

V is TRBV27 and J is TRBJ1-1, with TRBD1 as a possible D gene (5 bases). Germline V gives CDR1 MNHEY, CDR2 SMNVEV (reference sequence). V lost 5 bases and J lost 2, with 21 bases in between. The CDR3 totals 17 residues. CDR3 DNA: TGTGCCAGCAGTCCAAGACAGCTCCCACCATATAACACTGAAGCTTTCTTT. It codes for CASSPRQLPPYNTEAFF.

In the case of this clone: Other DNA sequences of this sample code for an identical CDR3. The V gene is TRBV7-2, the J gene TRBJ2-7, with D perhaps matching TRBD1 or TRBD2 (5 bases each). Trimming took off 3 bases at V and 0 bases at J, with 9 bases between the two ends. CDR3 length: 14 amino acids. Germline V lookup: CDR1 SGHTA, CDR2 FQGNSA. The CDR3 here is CASSFRESSYEQYF. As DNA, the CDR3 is TGTGCCAGCAGCTTCAGGGAGAGCTCCTACGAGCAGTACTTC. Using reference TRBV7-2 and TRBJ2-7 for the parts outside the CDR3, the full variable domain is GAGVSQSPSNKVTEKGKDVELRCDPISGHTALYWYRQSLGQGLEFLIYFQGNSAPDKSGLPSDRFSAERTGGSVSTLTIQRTQQEDSAVYLCASSFRESSYEQYFGPGTRLTVT.

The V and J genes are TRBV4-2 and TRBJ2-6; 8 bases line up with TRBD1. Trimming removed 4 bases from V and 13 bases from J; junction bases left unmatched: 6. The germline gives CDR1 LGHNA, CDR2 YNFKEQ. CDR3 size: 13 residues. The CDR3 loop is CASSLRQGRVLTF. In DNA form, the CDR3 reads TGTGCCAGCAGCCTGAGACAGGGGAGAGTCCTGACTTTC.

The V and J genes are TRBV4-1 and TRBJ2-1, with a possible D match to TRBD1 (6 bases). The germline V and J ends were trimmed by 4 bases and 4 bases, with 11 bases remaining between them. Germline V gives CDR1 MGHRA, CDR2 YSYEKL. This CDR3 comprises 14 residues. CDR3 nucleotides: TGCGCCAGCAGCCGTGGGGGCCTGTACAATGAGCAGTTCTTC. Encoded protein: CASSRGGLYNEQFF.

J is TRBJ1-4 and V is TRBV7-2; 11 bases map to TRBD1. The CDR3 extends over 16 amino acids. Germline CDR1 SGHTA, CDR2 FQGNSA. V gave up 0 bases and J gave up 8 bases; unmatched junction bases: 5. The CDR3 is CASSLAGTGGGEKLFF. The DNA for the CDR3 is TGTGCCAGCAGCTTAGCCGGGACAGGGGGAGGGGAAAAACTGTTTTTT.